The sequence of this T cell receptor beta chain was determined in a study of blood T cell repertoires in COVID-19. Looking at the study overall: The United States, Italy and Spain supplied acute and convalescent COVID-19 samples. T cells, B-cell-depleted T cells, or PBMCs supplied cDNA or gDNA.

This CDR3 comprises 17 residues. J gave up 3 bases and V 3 bases, and 6 bases lay outside the gene matches. Per the germline V gene, CDR1 is LGHDT and CDR2 is YNNKEL (reference sequence). Original processing notes: The assay estimated nucleated cells by amplifying reference gene primers. TCRdb keeps only in-frame clones here, not all; method: immunoSEQ multiplex PCR. V, J and clone size are those of that table, while D and trimming were read from the DNA. Here the sample spans some 150,000 clones, around 73% being singletons. In its sample, this clone was seen a few times. This chain uses TRBV3-1 (or the pseudogene TRBV3-2) with TRBJ2-7, with TRBD2 identical over 15 bases. The material sequenced was peripheral blood. The source of this sequence is a woman aged 50 to 60 with active or convalescent COVID-19. In DNA, the CDR3 is TGTGCCAGCAGCCATCGCGGGACTAGCGGGGGGAACTACGAGCAGTACTTC. Translation: CASSHRGTSGGNYEQYF.